This T cell receptor beta chain was profiled in a study of blood T cell repertoires in COVID-19. Overall study: COVID-19 samples, acute and convalescent, were from the United States, Italy and Spain. T cells, B-cell-depleted T cells, or PBMCs supplied cDNA or gDNA.

The germline V gene encodes CDR1 SGDLS and CDR2 YYNGEE. The CDR3 has 15 residues. V lost 4 bases, J lost 3 bases, and 17 bases lay in between. Sequencing used immunoSEQ multiplex PCR; TCRdb keeps in-frame clones, though not all of them. The sample has approximately 260,000 clones, approximately 80% seen once; the top ten hold around 4.1%. This clonotype originated in a woman aged 40-49 years with active or convalescent COVID-19. What was sequenced was peripheral blood. The chain has TRBV9 and TRBJ2-7; TRBD1 is a possible D gene (8 bases). CDR3 sequence reads: CASSTGQGGFYEQYF. CDR3 bases: TGTGCCAGCAGCACTGGACAGGGAGGGTTCTACGAGCAGTACTTC.